Presented here are 4 T cell receptor beta chains from one specimen sequenced in a study of response to subunit inactivated influenza vaccine. MiXCR, applied by TCRdb to the RT-PCR reads, yields one record per CDR3 protein. The table records about 180,000 distinct CDR3 sequences, around a tenth of them present only once. Sequenced here: non-naive T cells sorted from PBMCs, sampled on the day of vaccination. These receptors all come from a man aged 50-60 years who received an inactivated influenza vaccine.

This sequence joins TRBV7-9 and TRBJ2-5, with 7 bases aligning to TRBD1. Trimming removed 0 bases from V and 9 bases from J; junction bases left unmatched: 10. The CDR3 spans 15 residues. Germline assignment: CDR1 SEHNR and CDR2 FQNEAQ (reference sequence). CDR3 region: CASSLAGQRNLAQYF. Written as DNA, the CDR3 is TGTGCCAGCAGCTTAGCGGGACAGCGCAATTTGGCCCAGTACTTC.

This clonotype was detected a few times. V and J are TRBV20-1 and TRBJ2-1; 7 positions agree with TRBD2. CDR1 and CDR2 from the germline V gene are DFQATT and SNEGSKA (reference sequence). Trimming removed 0 bases from V and 9 bases from J; junction bases left unmatched: 14. This CDR3 has 16 residues. CDR3: CSARDNWGGGPLEQFF. CDR3 coding DNA: TGCAGTGCTAGAGATAATTGGGGGGGAGGGCCTCTTGAGCAGTTCTTC.

This clonotype was detected only a few times. The chain has TRBV3-1 and TRBJ2-6; D is ambiguous. Trimming took 5 bases from V and 0 from J, leaving 14 bases between them. This CDR3 contains 17 residues. Germline V CDR1 and CDR2: LGHDT, YNNKEL (reference sequence). CDR3 residues: CASSVAGTLSGANVLTF. In DNA form, the CDR3 reads TGTGCCAGCAGCGTCGCAGGCACTCTCTCTGGGGCCAACGTCCTGACTTTC.

This clonotype was picked up many times. The chain is built from TRBV12-3 or TRBV12-4 and TRBJ2-3, with TRBD1 matching over 9 bases. This CDR3 region has 13 residues. V shed 8 bases and J 8 bases; nucleotides not matched to a gene: 8. CDR3 in amino acids: CASGQGSRITQYF. The CDR3, as DNA: TGTGCCAGCGGACAGGGGTCCCGGATTACGCAGTATTTT.